This TCR beta chain is drawn from a study of blood T cell repertoires in COVID-19. Background on the study: Acute-phase and convalescent COVID-19 samples originated in the United States, Italy and Spain.

This clone was observed at least ten times. Methods used by the authors: Estimates of nucleated cell counts were drawn from the amplification of reference gene primers. The assay was immunoSEQ multiplex PCR, and TCRdb's table has in-frame clones only and misses some. The V and J calls and clone size are taken from that table; D and trimming were inferred from the DNA. The table shows around 88,000 clones, with around three quarters occurring only once. V was pared by 3 bases and J by 1 base, with 14 bases between. CDR1 is SGHDT and CDR2 is YYEEEE in the germline V gene. The CDR3 covers 16 residues. Sequencing was done on a sample of peripheral blood. This chain connects TRBV5-6 to TRBJ1-5, with no clear D. The sequence came from a man aged 50 to 59 who had recovered from COVID-19. CDR3 residues: CASSSSGVWSNQPQHF. Written as DNA, the CDR3 is TGTGCCAGCAGCTCTAGCGGGGTCTGGAGCAATCAGCCCCAGCATTTT.